Listed below are T cell receptor beta chains from one sample, sequenced in a study of T-cell reconstitution after alpha-beta-depleted transplantation in children. In TCRdb, the PCR reads were re-called with MiXCR into one record per CDR3 protein. The sample has over 100,000 distinct CDR3 sequences; around 5.9% are singletons. The material sequenced was PBMCs, mostly from graft donor cells, taken 60 days after TCRalphabeta/CD19-depleted stem cell transplant. These receptors originate from a female patient aged 2-9 years who had a stem cell transplant for Fanconi anemia, so the T cells may come from the graft donor. The CDR3 runs from the conserved cysteine through the conserved F or W. Fields, in order: V gene, CDR3 protein.

TRBV20-1 | CSARELGAVRETQYF
TRBV20-1 | CSARANYEQYF
TRBV29-1 | CSVEVPPTRDRGYTGELFF
TRBV5-1 | CASRLGNEQYF
TRBV2 | CASSVVVEGRDGGQYF
TRBV5-1 | CASRRGYEQYF
TRBV6-2/TRBV6-3 | CASSYTRTVIGNTIYF
TRBV5-1 | CASSLDAINIQYF
TRBV2 | CASSEAAGGTKQETQYF
TRBV20-1 | CSAKAGLAGSYEQYF
TRBV20-1 | CSARGGGAQYF
TRBV7-3 | CASSYIPGLEGGELFF
TRBV12-3/TRBV12-4 | CASSLGTIYNEQFF
TRBV5-6 | CASSPQSSYNEQFF
TRBV20-1 | CSARVQGRTKETQYF
TRBV7-9 | CASSLVGTRETQYF
TRBV12-3/TRBV12-4 | CASGNGLARETQYF
TRBV7-8 | CASRPTSRSSYEQYF
TRBV5-1 | CASSVPYNEQFF
TRBV28 | CASWGQLAGYEETQYF